The subject of this entry is one T cell receptor (beta chain). The sample is drawn from a study of cytomegalovirus exposure and HLA in healthy donors. J was trimmed by 5 bases and V by 3 bases; bases with no gene match: 7. Germline CDR1 and CDR2: ENHRY and SYGVKD. The CDR3 consists of 16 residues. 13 Jbeta primers and 60 Vbeta primers were used for the PCR. Here immunoSEQ multiplex PCR was the method, and the copy in TCRdb shows in-frame clones only, minus some. Of 150,000 or so clones in the sample, around four fifths are singletons; the top ten hold roughly 9.3%. This receptor was identified in a man younger than 30 in good health and CMV-seropositive. This chain links TRBV10-3 with TRBJ2-1, with 10 bases aligning to TRBD2. Sequenced input: PBMCs. CDR3 protein: CAISEPRAGGDNEQFF. DNA of the CDR3: TGTGCCATCAGTGAACCGAGAGCGGGAGGGGACAATGAGCAGTTCTTC.